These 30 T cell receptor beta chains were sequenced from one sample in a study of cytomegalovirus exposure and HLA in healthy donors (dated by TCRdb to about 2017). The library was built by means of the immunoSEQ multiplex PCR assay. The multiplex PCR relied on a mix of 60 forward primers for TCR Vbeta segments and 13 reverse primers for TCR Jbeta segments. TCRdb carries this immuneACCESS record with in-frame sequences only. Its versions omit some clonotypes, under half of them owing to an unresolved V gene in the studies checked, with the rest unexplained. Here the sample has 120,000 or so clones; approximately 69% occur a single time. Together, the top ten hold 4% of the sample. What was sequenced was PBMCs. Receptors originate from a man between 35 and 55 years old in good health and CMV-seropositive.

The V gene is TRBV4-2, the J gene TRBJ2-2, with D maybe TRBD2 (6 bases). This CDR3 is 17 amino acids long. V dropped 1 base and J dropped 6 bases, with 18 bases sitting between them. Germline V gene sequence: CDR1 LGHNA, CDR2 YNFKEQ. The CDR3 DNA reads TGTGCCAGCAGCCAAGGCACGACTAGTAGCATTCCCGGGGAGCTGTTTTTT. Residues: CASSQGTTSSIPGELFF.

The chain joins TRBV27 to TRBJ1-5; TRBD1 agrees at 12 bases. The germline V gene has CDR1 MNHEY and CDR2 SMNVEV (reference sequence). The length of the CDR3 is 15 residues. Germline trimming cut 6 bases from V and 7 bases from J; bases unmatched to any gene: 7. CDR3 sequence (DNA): TGTGCCAGCAGCCTGGGGACAGGGGGCAGCCAGCCCCAGCATTTT. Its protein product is CASSLGTGGSQPQHF.

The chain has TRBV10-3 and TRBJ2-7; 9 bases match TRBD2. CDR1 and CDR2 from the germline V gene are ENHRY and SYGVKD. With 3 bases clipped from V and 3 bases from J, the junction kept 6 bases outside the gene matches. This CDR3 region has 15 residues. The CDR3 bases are TGTGCCATCAGTGACAATCCTAGCGGGGTCTACGAGCAGTACTTC. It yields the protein CAISDNPSGVYEQYF.

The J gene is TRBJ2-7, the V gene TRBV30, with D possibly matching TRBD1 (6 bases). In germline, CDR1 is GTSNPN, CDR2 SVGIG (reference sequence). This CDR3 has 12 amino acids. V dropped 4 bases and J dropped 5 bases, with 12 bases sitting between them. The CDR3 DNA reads TGTGCCTGGAAGGGGGACGGGGACGAGCAGTACTTC. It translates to CAWKGDGDEQYF.

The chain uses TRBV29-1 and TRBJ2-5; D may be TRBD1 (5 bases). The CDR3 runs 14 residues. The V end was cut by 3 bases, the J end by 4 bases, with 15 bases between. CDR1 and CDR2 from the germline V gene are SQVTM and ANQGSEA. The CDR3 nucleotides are TGCAGCGTTGATACGGCAGCAACAGGAGAGACCCAGTACTTC. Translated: CSVDTAATGETQYF.

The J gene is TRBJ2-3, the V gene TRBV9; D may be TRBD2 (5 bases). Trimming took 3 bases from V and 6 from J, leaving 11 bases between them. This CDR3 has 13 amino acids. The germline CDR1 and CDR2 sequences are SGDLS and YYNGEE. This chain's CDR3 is CASSGSRGDTQYF. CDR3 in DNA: TGTGCCAGCAGCGGCTCCCGAGGGGATACGCAGTATTTT.

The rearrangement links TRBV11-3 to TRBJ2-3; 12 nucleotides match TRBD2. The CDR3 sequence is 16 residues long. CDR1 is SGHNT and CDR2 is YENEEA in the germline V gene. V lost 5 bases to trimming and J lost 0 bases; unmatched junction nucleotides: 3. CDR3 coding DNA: TGTGCCAGCAGCCCAGGGACTAGCGGGAGCACAGATACGCAGTATTTT. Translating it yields CASSPGTSGSTDTQYF.

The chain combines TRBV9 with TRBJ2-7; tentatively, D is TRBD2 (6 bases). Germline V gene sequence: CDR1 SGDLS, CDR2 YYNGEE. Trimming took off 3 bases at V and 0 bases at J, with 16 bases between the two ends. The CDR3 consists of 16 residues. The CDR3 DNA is TGTGCCAGCAGCGAGACGAAGCGGGCAGCCTCCTACGAGCAGTACTTC. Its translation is CASSETKRAASYEQYF. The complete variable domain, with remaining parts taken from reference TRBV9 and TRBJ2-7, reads DSGVTQTPKHLITATGQRVTLRCSPRSGDLSVYWYQQSLDQGLQFLIQYYNGEERAKGNILERFSAQQFPDLHSELNLSSLELGDSALYFCASSETKRAASYEQYFGPGTRLTVT.

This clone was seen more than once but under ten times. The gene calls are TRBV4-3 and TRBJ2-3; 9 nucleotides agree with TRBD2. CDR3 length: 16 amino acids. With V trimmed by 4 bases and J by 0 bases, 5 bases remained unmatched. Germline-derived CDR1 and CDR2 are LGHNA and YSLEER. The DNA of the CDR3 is TGCGCCAGCAGCCGCCGACTAGCGGCTAGCACAGATACGCAGTATTTT. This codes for CASSRRLAASTDTQYF.

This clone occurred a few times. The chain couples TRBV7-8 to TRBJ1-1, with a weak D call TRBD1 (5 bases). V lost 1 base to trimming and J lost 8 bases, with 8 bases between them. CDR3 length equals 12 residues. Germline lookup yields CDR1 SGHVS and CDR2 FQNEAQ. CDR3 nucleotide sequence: TGTGCCAGCAGCTTAGGGGCAGGGGAAGCTTTCTTT. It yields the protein CASSLGAGEAFF. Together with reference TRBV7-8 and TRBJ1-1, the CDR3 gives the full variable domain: GAGVSQSPRYKVAKRGQDVALRCDPISGHVSLFWYQQALGQGPEFLTYFQNEAQLDKSGLPSDRFFAERPEGSVSTLKIQRTQQEDSAVYLCASSLGAGEAFFGQGTRLTVV.

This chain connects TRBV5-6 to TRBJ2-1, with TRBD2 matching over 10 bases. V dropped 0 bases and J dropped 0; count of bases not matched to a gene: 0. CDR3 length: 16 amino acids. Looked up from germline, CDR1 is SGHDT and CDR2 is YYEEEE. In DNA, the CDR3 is TGTGCCAGCAGCTTGGCTAGCGGGAGCTCCTACAATGAGCAGTTCTTC. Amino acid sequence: CASSLASGSSYNEQFF. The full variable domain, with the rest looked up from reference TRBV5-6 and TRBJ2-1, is DAGVTQSPTHLIKTRGQQVTLRCSPKSGHDTVSWYQQALGQGPQFIFQYYEEEERQRGNFPDRFSGHQFPNYSSELNVNALLLGDSALYLCASSLASGSSYNEQFFGPGTRLTVL.

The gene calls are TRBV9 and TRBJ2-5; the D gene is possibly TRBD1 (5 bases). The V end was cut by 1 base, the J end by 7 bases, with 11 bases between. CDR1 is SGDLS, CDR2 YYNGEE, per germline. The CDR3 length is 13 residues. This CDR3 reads CASSVSGQGTQYF. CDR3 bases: TGTGCCAGCAGCGTATCCGGGCAGGGGACCCAGTACTTC.

The chain's CDR3 is CASSLTPGTRGYNEQFF. In nucleotides, the CDR3 is TGTGCCAGCAGCTTAACACCCGGGACTAGAGGCTACAATGAGCAGTTCTTC. This chain links TRBV7-3 with TRBJ2-1, with 8 nucleotides matching TRBD2. Unmatched junction bases numbered 7, after V lost 0 bases and J lost 3 bases. Germline assignment: CDR1 SGHTA and CDR2 FQGTGA. The CDR3 contains 17 residues.

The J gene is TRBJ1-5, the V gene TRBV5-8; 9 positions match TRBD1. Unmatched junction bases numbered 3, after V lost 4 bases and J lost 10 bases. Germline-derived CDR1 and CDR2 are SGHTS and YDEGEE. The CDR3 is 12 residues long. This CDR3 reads CASSPDRGPQHF. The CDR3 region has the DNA TGTGCCAGCAGCCCGGACAGGGGCCCCCAGCATTTT.

The DNA of the CDR3 is TGTGCCTGGAGTGCCGGGACACCAACTAATGAAAAACTGTTTTTT. It encodes CAWSAGTPTNEKLFF. The V gene is TRBV30, the J gene TRBJ1-4, with a tentative D call TRBD1 (6 bases). The length of the CDR3 is 15 residues. Trimming stripped 1 base from V and 0 bases from J, with 9 bases between. Germline V gene sequence: CDR1 GTSNPN, CDR2 SVGIG (reference sequence).

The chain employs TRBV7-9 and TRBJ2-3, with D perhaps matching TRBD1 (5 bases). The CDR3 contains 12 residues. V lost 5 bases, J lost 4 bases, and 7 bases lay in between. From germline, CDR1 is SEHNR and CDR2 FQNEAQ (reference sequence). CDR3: CASSRGSDTQYF. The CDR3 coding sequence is TGTGCCAGCAGCAGGGGATCAGATACGCAGTATTTT.

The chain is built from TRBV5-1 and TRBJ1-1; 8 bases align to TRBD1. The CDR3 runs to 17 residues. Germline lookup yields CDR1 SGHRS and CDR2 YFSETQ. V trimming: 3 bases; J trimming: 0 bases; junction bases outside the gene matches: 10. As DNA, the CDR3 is TGCGCCAGCAGCTCCCGAGGAGGGACAGGTATGAACACTGAAGCTTTCTTT. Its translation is CASSSRGGTGMNTEAFF. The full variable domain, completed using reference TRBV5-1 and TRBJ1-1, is KAGVTQTPRYLIKTRGQQVTLSCSPISGHRSVSWYQQTPGQGLQFLFEYFSETQRNKGNFPGRFSGRQFSNSRSEMNVSTLELGDSALYLCASSSRGGTGMNTEAFFGQGTRLTVV.

CDR3 in amino acids: CASSEGRGRGFLSSGNTIYF. In nucleotides, the CDR3 is TGTGCCAGCAGTGAAGGCCGAGGCAGGGGCTTCTTAAGCTCTGGAAACACCATATATTTT. V gene TRBV6-1 combines with J gene TRBJ1-3, with TRBD1 as a possible D gene (6 bases). Between the trimmed V and J ends, which lost 1 base and 0 bases, there was a span of 22 bases. The CDR3 runs to 20 residues. Per germline, CDR1 MNHNS and CDR2 SASEGT.

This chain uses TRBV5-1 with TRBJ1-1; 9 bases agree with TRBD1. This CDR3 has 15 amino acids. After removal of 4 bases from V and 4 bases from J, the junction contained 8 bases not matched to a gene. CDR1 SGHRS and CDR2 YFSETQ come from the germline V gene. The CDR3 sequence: CASSLYGTGRTEAFF. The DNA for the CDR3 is TGCGCCAGCAGCCTCTACGGGACAGGGCGCACTGAAGCTTTCTTT.

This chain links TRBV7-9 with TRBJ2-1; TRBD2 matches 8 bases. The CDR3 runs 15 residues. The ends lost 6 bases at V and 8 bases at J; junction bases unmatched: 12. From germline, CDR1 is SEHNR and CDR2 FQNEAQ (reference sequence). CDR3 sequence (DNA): TGTGCCAGCAGAATGGGTAGCGGGGTGGTCGATGAGCAGTTCTTC. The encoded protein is CASRMGSGVVDEQFF.

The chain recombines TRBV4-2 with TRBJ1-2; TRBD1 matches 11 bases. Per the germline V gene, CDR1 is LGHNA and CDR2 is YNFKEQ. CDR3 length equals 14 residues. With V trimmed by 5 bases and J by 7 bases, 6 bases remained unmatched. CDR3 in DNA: TGTGCCAGCAGCTCCGGGACAGGGGGTTCTGGCTACACCTTC. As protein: CASSSGTGGSGYTF.

CDR3 residues: CASSQLAGEYEQYF. DNA for the CDR3: TGCGCCAGCAGCCAACTAGCGGGAGAGTACGAGCAGTACTTC. The chain uses TRBV4-3 and TRBJ2-7; 10 bases agree with TRBD2. The trim removed 2 bases at V and 4 bases at J, leaving 2 bases unmatched. The CDR3 spans 14 residues. Germline V lookup: CDR1 LGHNA, CDR2 YSLEER.

CDR3 nucleotides: TGTGCCAGCCATCCGAATTTTCCCGGGACAGGGGCAAATTCACCCCTCCACTTT. Translating gives CASHPNFPGTGANSPLHF. The chain employs TRBV27 and TRBJ1-6, with 10 bases aligning to TRBD1. Germline V gene data show CDR1 as MNHEY and CDR2 as SMNVEV (reference sequence). Trimming removed 8 bases from V and 7 bases from J; junction bases left unmatched: 17. This CDR3 has 18 residues.

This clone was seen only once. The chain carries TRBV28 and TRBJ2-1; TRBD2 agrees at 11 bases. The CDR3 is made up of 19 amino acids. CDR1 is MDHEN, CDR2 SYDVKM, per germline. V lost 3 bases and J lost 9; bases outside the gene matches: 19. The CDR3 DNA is TGTGCCAGCAGTTTGGGCAGGCTTAAGACTAGCGGGATTTACGGTGAGCAGTTCTTC. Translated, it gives CASSLGRLKTSGIYGEQFF.

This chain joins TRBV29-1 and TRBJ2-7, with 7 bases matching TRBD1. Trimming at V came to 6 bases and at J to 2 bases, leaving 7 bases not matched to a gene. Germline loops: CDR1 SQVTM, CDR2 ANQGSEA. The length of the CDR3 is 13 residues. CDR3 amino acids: CSVTGTAAYEQYF. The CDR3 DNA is TGCAGCGTCACCGGGACAGCGGCCTACGAGCAGTACTTC.

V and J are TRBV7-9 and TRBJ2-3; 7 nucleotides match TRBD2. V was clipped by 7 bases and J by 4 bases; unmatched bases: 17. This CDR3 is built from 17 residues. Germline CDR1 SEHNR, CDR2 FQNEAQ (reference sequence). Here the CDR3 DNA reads TGTGCCAGCAACCCTGGGGGGGGGTACGGGCGGCCAGATACGCAGTATTTT. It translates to CASNPGGGYGRPDTQYF.

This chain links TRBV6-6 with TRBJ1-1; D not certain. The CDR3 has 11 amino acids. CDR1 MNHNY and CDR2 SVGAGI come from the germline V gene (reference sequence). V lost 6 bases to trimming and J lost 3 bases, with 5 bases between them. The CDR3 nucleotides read TGTGCCAGCAGACATTACACTGAAGCTTTCTTT. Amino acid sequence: CASRHYTEAFF.

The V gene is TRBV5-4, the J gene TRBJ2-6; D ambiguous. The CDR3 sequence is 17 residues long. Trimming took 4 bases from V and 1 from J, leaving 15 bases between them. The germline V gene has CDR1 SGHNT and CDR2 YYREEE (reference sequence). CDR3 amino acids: CASSPTHGNSGANVLTF. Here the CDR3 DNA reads TGTGCCAGCAGCCCTACCCATGGTAATTCTGGGGCCAACGTCCTGACTTTC.

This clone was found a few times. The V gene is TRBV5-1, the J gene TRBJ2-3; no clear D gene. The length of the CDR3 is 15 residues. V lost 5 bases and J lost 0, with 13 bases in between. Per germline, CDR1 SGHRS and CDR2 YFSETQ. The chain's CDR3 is CASRRDSISTDTQYF. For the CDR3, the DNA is TGCGCCAGCAGGCGTGACTCCATTAGCACAGATACGCAGTATTTT.

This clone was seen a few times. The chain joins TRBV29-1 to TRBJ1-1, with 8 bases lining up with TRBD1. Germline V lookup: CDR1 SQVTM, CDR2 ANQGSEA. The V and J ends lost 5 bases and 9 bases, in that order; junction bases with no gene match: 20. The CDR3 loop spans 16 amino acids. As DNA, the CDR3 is TGCAGCGTTCAAGCAGGGGGCCTGGGGGGTACCGGACAAGCTTTCTTT. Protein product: CSVQAGGLGGTGQAFF.